The entry below gives a single TCR beta chain sequence along with its context. Its specificity is not known. The V gene's germline CDR1 is MDHEN and CDR2 SYDVKM. J lost 3 bases, V lost 4 bases, and 8 bases had no gene match. The CDR3 is 15 amino acids. The sample belongs to a study of cytomegalovirus exposure and HLA in healthy donors. The PCR had 60 Vbeta and 13 Jbeta primers. The assay was immunoSEQ multiplex PCR, and TCRdb's table has in-frame clones only and misses some. This sample has roughly 110,000 clones, with 65% to 80% found just once. Points from the study as a whole: Excluded: some indistinguishable V segments such as TRBV6-2 and TRBV6-3. Prior analysis indicated that the majority of TCR beta V segments exhibited productivity approximately 90% or approximately 30% of the time.

The sample was PBMCs. This receptor was identified in a male donor in good health and CMV-seronegative. The chain uses TRBV28 and TRBJ1-2, with 7 bases lining up with TRBD1. Written as DNA, the CDR3 is TGTGCCAGCAGTTACCTCCGGGACAGCTACTATGGCTACACCTTC. Amino acids: CASSYLRDSYYGYTF.